The sequence of this TCR beta chain was determined in a study of blood T cell repertoires in COVID-19. Clones were read by immunoSEQ multiplex PCR, and TCRdb kept only the in-frame ones, dropping some. This table holds 53,000 or so clones, 70% to 85% found once. Germline assignment: CDR1 GTSNPN and CDR2 SVGIG (reference sequence). The CDR3 sequence is 16 residues long. V lost 5 bases and J lost 1; bases outside the gene matches: 6. Sequenced sample: peripheral blood. The chain combines TRBV30 with TRBJ2-7; 15 bases fit TRBD2. The clonotype originates from a man between 65 and 80 years old with active COVID-19. DNA for the CDR3: TGTGCCTGGGCGGGACTAGCGGGAGGTCCTTCCTACGAGCAGTACTTC. Protein sequence: CAWAGLAGGPSYEQYF.